This is a list of T cell receptor beta chains from one sample in a study of identical twins. TCRdb independently ran MiXCR on the 5' RACE reads; one entry per CDR3 protein. The table lists hundreds of thousands of distinct CDR3 sequences, 8.5% to 9.5% of them singletons. The same data also went into a second study, on yellow fever vaccine responses in identical twins.

The sequenced sample consisted of PBMCs. The source of these receptors is a woman in her late teens or twenties in good health. Both conserved end residues are part of each CDR3.

CDR3 protein: CASSGSGGSNQPQHF; V gene: TRBV7-2; J gene: TRBJ1-5; CDR3 length: 15
CDR3 protein: CASSPQYLSYEQYF; V gene: TRBV28; J gene: TRBJ2-7; CDR3 length: 14
CDR3 protein: CASSDVSTDTQYF; V gene: TRBV7-7; J gene: TRBJ2-3; CDR3 length: 13
CDR3 protein: CASSVIQGNTGELFF; V gene: TRBV9; J gene: TRBJ2-2; CDR3 length: 15
CDR3 protein: CASSLAGAVDTQYF; V gene: TRBV6-1; J gene: TRBJ2-3; CDR3 length: 14
CDR3 protein: CASSVGLAGGPSSYNEQFF; V gene: TRBV9; J gene: TRBJ2-1; CDR3 length: 19
CDR3 protein: CASNYETSGKGVQFF; V gene: TRBV28; J gene: TRBJ2-1; CDR3 length: 15
CDR3 protein: CASSLWLNIQYF; V gene: TRBV5-6; J gene: TRBJ2-4; CDR3 length: 12
CDR3 protein: CASSSPRQGTYEQYF; V gene: TRBV6-5; J gene: TRBJ2-7; CDR3 length: 15
CDR3 protein: CASSVRGSGANVLTF; V gene: TRBV2; J gene: TRBJ2-6; CDR3 length: 15
CDR3 protein: CASSFGPGNTEAFF; V gene: TRBV5-1; J gene: TRBJ1-1; CDR3 length: 14
CDR3 protein: CASSPGTGWNTGELFF; V gene: TRBV5-1; J gene: TRBJ2-2; CDR3 length: 16
CDR3 protein: CATSSDPNPSYEQYF; V gene: TRBV15; J gene: TRBJ2-7; CDR3 length: 15
CDR3 protein: CASSQDAGSNQPQHF; V gene: TRBV4-3; J gene: TRBJ1-5; CDR3 length: 15
CDR3 protein: CASSSLTSGRAYEQFF; V gene: TRBV7-2; J gene: TRBJ2-1; CDR3 length: 16
CDR3 protein: CASSSPLGSAGTTYNEQFF; V gene: TRBV11-1; J gene: TRBJ2-1; CDR3 length: 19
CDR3 protein: CASSWTSGWGNEQFF; V gene: TRBV6-2/TRBV6-3; J gene: TRBJ2-1; CDR3 length: 15